This is a list of T cell receptor beta chains from one sample in a study of blood T cell repertoires in COVID-19. Libraries were prepared by immunoSEQ multiplex PCR; TCRdb keeps only in-frame clonotypes and omits some of them. The sample consists of about 24,000 clones, roughly nine tenths of them appearing once. Sample: peripheral blood. These receptors originate from a woman in her 70s with active COVID-19. The CDR3 runs from the conserved cysteine through the conserved F or W. D genes are given only for firm matches. The listing skips clone size in some rows; elsewhere it reads once, few, many or a size class.

TRBD1	once	TRBV3-1/TRBV3-2	TRBJ1-4	TGTGCCAGCAGCCCAACAGGGGTGGGACGACTGTTTTTT	CASSPTGVGRLFF
NA	NA	TRBV12-3/TRBV12-4	TRBJ1-2	TGTGCCAGCAGTGCAACAGTGTTATATGGCTACACCTTC	CASSATVLYGYTF
TRBD2	NA	TRBV7-2	TRBJ2-2	TGTGCCAGCAGCGGAATAGCGGGGGGCCCTAACACCGGGGAGCTGTTTTTT	CASSGIAGGPNTGELFF
NA	once	TRBV7-8	TRBJ1-1	TGTGCCAGCACCGAGAATGTGTTGAACACTGAAGCTTTCTTT	CASTENVLNTEAFF
NA	NA	TRBV7-2	TRBJ1-1	TGTGCCAGCCCTTCGTTTCTCGGAGGTGCCACTGAAGCTTTCTTT	CASPSFLGGATEAFF
TRBD2	NA	TRBV7-3	TRBJ2-7	TGTGCCAGCAGCTTAGCTAGCGGGGCCACCTACGAGCAGTACTTC	CASSLASGATYEQYF
TRBD1	NA	TRBV13	TRBJ2-7	TGTGCCAGCAGCTTCAAGACAGGGATCTACGAGCAGTACTTC	CASSFKTGIYEQYF
NA	NA	TRBV28	TRBJ2-2	TGTGCCAGCAGTTCAGGGGATCCCGGGGAGCTGTTTTTT	CASSSGDPGELFF
NA	NA	TRBV4-1	TRBJ2-1	TGCGCCAGCAGCCAAGCGAGGACTTCCAACAATGAGCAGTTCTTC	CASSQARTSNNEQFF
TRBD1	NA	TRBV11-3	TRBJ2-7	TGTGCCAGCAGCTTGGGTCCCGGGACAGGGGGGAACTACGAGCAGTACTTC	CASSLGPGTGGNYEQYF
NA	NA	TRBV3-1/TRBV3-2	TRBJ2-1	TGTGCCAGCAGCCTTCAATCCTACAATGAGCAGTTCTTC	CASSLQSYNEQFF
TRBD1	NA	TRBV4-1	TRBJ1-3	TGCGCCAGCAGCCAAGATAAGGGGGCTAGTGGAAACACCATATATTTT	CASSQDKGASGNTIYF
TRBD1	NA	TRBV24-1	TRBJ2-7	TGTGCCACCAGTGACCCGGGACAGGGGTCTTACGAGCAGTACTTC	CATSDPGQGSYEQYF
TRBD2	once	TRBV7-9	TRBJ2-1	TGTGCCAGCAGCTTCCGGACTAGCGGGGGGGCCTGGTTCTTC	CASSFRTSGGAWFF
TRBD2	NA	TRBV3-1/TRBV3-2	TRBJ2-7	TGTGCCAGCAGCCATCTAAGACTAGCGGGGGGGCCGGAGGAGCAGTACTTC	CASSHLRLAGGPEEQYF
NA	NA	TRBV19	TRBJ1-6	TGTGCCAGTAGTACCCCTCAGGGGATGACCTATAATTCACCCCTCCACTTT	CASSTPQGMTYNSPLHF
TRBD2	few	TRBV6-5	TRBJ2-1	TGTGCCAGCAGGCCCCGTCTAGCGGGGTTCAATGAGCAGTTCTTC	CASRPRLAGFNEQFF
TRBD1	NA	TRBV6-6	TRBJ1-3	TGTGCCAGCAGGGGGACAGGGATCTCTGGAAACACCATATATTTT	CASRGTGISGNTIYF
NA	NA	TRBV18	TRBJ1-6	TGTGCCAGCTCACCACCCCCACAAAATTCACCCCTCCACTTT	CASSPPPQNSPLHF
TRBD2	NA	TRBV6-2/TRBV6-3	TRBJ2-1	TGTGCCAGCAGCGGACTAGCAGGGTACAATGAGCAGTTCTTC	CASSGLAGYNEQFF
NA	NA	TRBV6-6	TRBJ1-1	TGTGCCAGCAGTTCACTTGGACAGACTAACACTGAAGCTTTCTTT	CASSSLGQTNTEAFF
TRBD1	NA	TRBV6-2/TRBV6-3	TRBJ2-7	TGTGCCAGCAGCCGGGGGACAGGACCCTACGAGCAGTACTTC	CASSRGTGPYEQYF
TRBD1	once	TRBV7-3	TRBJ2-7	TGTGCCAGCAGCTTAGGGACAGAGTCCTACGAGCAGTACTTC	CASSLGTESYEQYF
TRBD2	NA	TRBV2	TRBJ2-3	TGTGCCAGCAGTGACCCACTAGCGGGGGGGCGGATGACTGGGGATACGCAGTATTTT	CASSDPLAGGRMTGDTQYF
TRBD1	NA	TRBV4-2	TRBJ2-7	TGTGCCAGCAGCCCTCACAGGGGGGAATTCGAGCAGTACTTC	CASSPHRGEFEQYF
NA	NA	TRBV6-5	TRBJ1-6	TGTGCCAGCAGTTCCAGCGGTTCACCCCTCCACTTT	CASSSSGSPLHF
NA	NA	TRBV6-2/TRBV6-3	TRBJ1-5	TGTGCCAGCAGCGAGAGGACAAAGCCCCAGCATTTT	CASSERTKPQHF
NA	NA	TRBV5-4	TRBJ1-1	TGTGCCAGCAGCTTGGCCCCGGGATTCGGGGGCACTGAAGCTTTCTTT	CASSLAPGFGGTEAFF
NA	NA	TRBV6-5	TRBJ2-2	TGTGCCTCCCAGGGGAACGGGGAGCTGTTTTTT	CASQGNGELFF
TRBD1	NA	TRBV12-3/TRBV12-4	TRBJ1-5	TGTGCCAGCAGATTAGGGACAGTGGGGCCCCAGCATTTT	CASRLGTVGPQHF
NA	NA	TRBV4-3	TRBJ2-2	TGCGCCAGCAGCCAAGAGTTAGCTGTCTCCACCGGGGAGCTGTTTTTT	CASSQELAVSTGELFF
TRBD2	NA	TRBV4-1	TRBJ2-5	TGCGCCAGCAGCCAAAGGGGCCCAACTAGCGGGGGGGCTAATTTAGAGACCCAGTACTTC	CASSQRGPTSGGANLETQYF
NA	NA	TRBV25-1	TRBJ2-7	TGTGCCAGTTCTACCACCGGGGGCTCCTACGAGCAGTACTTC	CASSTTGGSYEQYF
NA	once	TRBV29-1	TRBJ1-1	TGCAGCGTTGAAGATCACAGGGACACTGAAGCTTTCTTT	CSVEDHRDTEAFF
NA	NA	TRBV27	TRBJ2-6	TGTGCCAGCAGTCCCCGTACTGGGGCCAACGTCCTGACTTTC	CASSPRTGANVLTF
NA	NA	TRBV27	TRBJ2-1	TGTGCCAGCAGTCAGCGACCGGAACGTGAGCAGTTCTTC	CASSQRPEREQFF
TRBD2	NA	TRBV5-1	TRBJ2-5	TGCGCCAGCAGCTTGGCTAGCGGGGGACCAGAAGAGACCCAGTACTTC	CASSLASGGPEETQYF
TRBD1	NA	TRBV2	TRBJ1-2	TGTGCCAGCAGTGGACAGGGTAACTATGGCTACACCTTC	CASSGQGNYGYTF
NA	NA	TRBV7-2	TRBJ1-1	TGTGCCAGCAGCTTGGAGGGGACCACTGAAGCTTTCTTT	CASSLEGTTEAFF
NA	NA	TRBV6-5	TRBJ2-5	TGTGCCACGGAGCGACAGCAAGAGACCCAGTACTTC	CATERQQETQYF
NA	NA	TRBV4-1	TRBJ1-1	TGCGCCAGCAGCCTACAGGGTCCGGCTGAAGCTTTCTTT	CASSLQGPAEAFF
TRBD1	NA	TRBV7-2	TRBJ1-2	TGTGCCAGCAGCTACCGACAGGGTAGCCATGGCTACACCTTC	CASSYRQGSHGYTF
TRBD1	NA	TRBV5-1	TRBJ2-5	TGCGCCAGCAGCCTGACAGGGCTACAAGAGACCCAGTACTTC	CASSLTGLQETQYF
TRBD2	NA	TRBV24-1	TRBJ2-1	TGTGCCACCACTAGCGGCTACAATGAGCAGTTCTTC	CATTSGYNEQFF
TRBD2	NA	TRBV19	TRBJ2-3	TGTGCCAGTAGTATAGTGGACGGGGGGGCGGATACGCAGTATTTT	CASSIVDGGADTQYF
TRBD2	NA	TRBV5-1	TRBJ2-7	TGCGCCAGCAGCTTTTCGAGACTAGCGGGGGGGCGCGAGCAGTACTTC	CASSFSRLAGGREQYF
NA	NA	TRBV7-3	TRBJ1-5	TGTGCCAGCAGCTCAAAAATGGGTCCCCCAACAGCCCTGAGATATAGCAATCAGCCCCAGCATTTT	CASSSKMGPPTALRYSNQPQHF
TRBD2	NA	TRBV4-1	TRBJ2-7	TGCGCCAGCAGCCCGGGACTAGCGGGGGCCCCGACCCACTACGAGCAGTACTTC	CASSPGLAGAPTHYEQYF
TRBD2	NA	TRBV7-2	TRBJ2-7	TGTGCCAGCAGCTCAGCAGCGCGGGGGGTCTACGAGCAGTACTTC	CASSSAARGVYEQYF
NA	NA	TRBV29-1	TRBJ2-3	TGCAGCGTTGAATTGGGGGCAGAGGCATCTCGGGCAGATACGCAGTATTTT	CSVELGAEASRADTQYF
TRBD2	NA	TRBV28	TRBJ2-5	TGTGCCAGCAGTTTACTAGCGGGGTCGGGAGAGACCCAGTACTTC	CASSLLAGSGETQYF
TRBD1	NA	TRBV5-8	TRBJ1-1	TGTGCCAGCAGCTACCGGGACAGTCGAGCCACTGAAGCTTTCTTT	CASSYRDSRATEAFF
NA	NA	TRBV7-2	TRBJ2-7	TGTGCCAGCAGCTTACGCCCGGGGGGCGGCTACGAGCAGTACTTC	CASSLRPGGGYEQYF
NA	NA	TRBV2	TRBJ2-2	TGTGCCAGCAGTGAAATGGGCGTGGGCGGGGAGCTGTTTTTT	CASSEMGVGGELFF
TRBD2	NA	TRBV18	TRBJ2-1	TGTGCCAGCTCACCATCTAGCGGGGGGGCTTCCTACAATGAGCAGTTCTTC	CASSPSSGGASYNEQFF